This TCR beta chain originates from a study of blood T cell repertoires in COVID-19. Clones were read by immunoSEQ multiplex PCR, and TCRdb kept only the in-frame ones, dropping some. Of some 700,000 clones listed, about 90% are singletons. V lost 8 bases, J lost 12 bases, and 17 bases lay in between. Germline loops: CDR1 SGHAT, CDR2 FQNNGV. The CDR3 extends over 13 amino acids. The chain is built from TRBV11-2 and TRBJ1-6; the D gene is possibly TRBD1 (6 bases). Sequencing input: peripheral blood. The TCR sequence derives from a woman between 18 and 29 years old with acute or convalescent COVID-19. The CDR3 DNA reads TGTGCCAGCGCACAGGGCCCAGGAGGACCCCTCCACTTT. Translation gives CASAQGPGGPLHF.